One and the same sample provided the 27 T cell receptor beta chains below, sequenced in a study of graft-versus-host responses after intestinal transplantation. Method: immunoSEQ multiplex PCR; TCRdb's copy keeps in-frame clones and lacks some. The data show tens of thousands of clones, under 95% seen once. This specimen was PBMCs, taken roughly 120 days after intestinal transplantation. Receptors were obtained from a human patient who received an intestinal transplant, so some T cells may come from the graft donor.

The rearrangement joins TRBV28 to TRBJ1-5; D remains ambiguous. CDR3 size: 16 residues. Trimming shortened V by 5 bases and J by 11 bases, and 25 bases separated the two germline ends. Germline V gives CDR1 MDHEN, CDR2 SYDVKM. The CDR3 region has the DNA TGTGCCAGCAGTCCCTCCACCTCTGCTAAGATGGGAACCCAGCATTTT. It yields the protein CASSPSTSAKMGTQHF.

The chain carries TRBV6-6 and TRBJ2-5; 7 bases line up with TRBD2. Trimming removed 6 bases from V and 1 base from J; junction bases left unmatched: 2. Germline loops: CDR1 MNHNY, CDR2 SVGAGI (reference sequence). CDR3 size: 13 residues. CDR3: CASRAGTQETQYF. The CDR3 DNA reads TGTGCCAGCAGAGCGGGAACCCAAGAGACCCAGTACTTC.

The V call is TRBV10-3, the J call TRBJ1-3; D is perhaps TRBD1 (6 bases). Germline V gene data show CDR1 as ENHRY and CDR2 as SYGVKD. The CDR3 has 12 residues. V was shortened by 9 bases and J by 0 bases, with 6 bases between the two germline ends. For the CDR3, the DNA is TGTGCCATACAGGGCTCTGGAAACACCATATATTTT. It encodes CAIQGSGNTIYF.

Worth noting for this clone: The junction and the germline gene differ at one end; a read error may be behind it. The rearrangement uses TRBV10-3 and TRBJ2-3; D may match TRBD1 or TRBD2 (5 bases each). CDR1 and CDR2 from the germline V gene are ENHRY and SYGVKD. The CDR3 consists of 16 residues. In DNA form, the CDR3 reads TGCGCCATCAGGATCGGGGACGGTCGGGGCTCAGATACGCAGTATTTT. Amino acid sequence: CAIRIGDGRGSDTQYF.

The gene calls are TRBV7-9 and TRBJ2-5; D remains ambiguous. The V gene's germline CDR1 is SEHNR and CDR2 FQNEAQ (reference sequence). V was shortened by 2 bases and J by 0 bases, with 7 bases between the two germline ends. The CDR3 has 14 residues. The CDR3 protein is CASSLFQDQETQYF. Here the CDR3 DNA reads TGTGCCAGCAGCTTATTCCAAGACCAAGAGACCCAGTACTTC.

The chain uses TRBV9 and TRBJ2-3; 7 bases match TRBD2. The CDR3 is made up of 15 amino acids. The germline CDR1 and CDR2 sequences are SGDLS and YYNGEE. Trimming removed 0 bases from V and 2 bases from J; junction bases left unmatched: 3. The CDR3 nucleotides are TGTGCCAGCAGCGTAGCGGGGGGAGCCACAGATACGCAGTATTTT. As protein: CASSVAGGATDTQYF.

Of note for this clone: The sample contains more than one DNA sequence encoding this CDR3. The chain has TRBV7-9 and TRBJ2-2; unclear D gene. The V and J ends lost 3 bases and 5 bases respectively, with 7 bases between them. Germline V gene sequence: CDR1 SEHNR, CDR2 FQNEAQ (reference sequence). The CDR3 spans 13 residues. The CDR3 protein is CASSLGETGELFF. CDR3 nucleotides: TGTGCCAGCAGCTTGGGTGAAACCGGGGAGCTGTTTTTT.

The chain carries TRBV15 and TRBJ1-4, with D maybe TRBD1 (6 bases). Germline V lookup: CDR1 LNHNV, CDR2 YYDKDF (reference sequence). Between the trimmed V and J ends, which lost 2 bases and 7 bases, there was a span of 14 bases. The CDR3 extends over 15 amino acids. CDR3 sequence reads: CATSRTRGAGEKLFF. CDR3 nucleotide sequence: TGTGCCACCAGCAGAACTCGGGGGGCTGGTGAAAAACTGTTTTTT.

The gene calls are TRBV7-9 and TRBJ1-1; perhaps TRBD1 as D (5 bases). The CDR3 loop spans 15 amino acids. In germline, CDR1 is SEHNR, CDR2 FQNEAQ (reference sequence). V lost 2 bases to trimming and J lost 0 bases, with 10 bases between them. CDR3 sequence (DNA): TGTGCCAGCAGCTTATGGGGGGGTCTGAACACTGAAGCTTTCTTT. Translation: CASSLWGGLNTEAFF.

The genes are TRBV28 and TRBJ1-2; unclear D gene. The CDR3 spans 14 residues. The ends were cut back, 5 bases at V and 4 bases at J, with 14 bases in the middle. The germline V gene has CDR1 MDHEN and CDR2 SYDVKM. The chain's CDR3 is CASSQGRWIYGYTF. The CDR3 DNA reads as TGTGCCAGCAGTCAAGGACGGTGGATCTATGGCTACACCTTC.

This clone occurred once. The V gene is TRBV10-2, the J gene TRBJ2-7, with a tentative D call TRBD2 (5 bases). Germline V gene lookup returns CDR1 WSHSY and CDR2 SAAADI. This CDR3 contains 14 residues. V lost 5 bases and J lost 3, with 14 bases in between. CDR3: CASSPFTGGYEQYF. In DNA, the CDR3 is TGCGCCAGCAGTCCCTTTACCGGAGGCTACGAGCAGTACTTC.

J is TRBJ1-1 and V is TRBV5-1; D is undetermined. Germline lookup yields CDR1 SGHRS and CDR2 YFSETQ. CDR3 size: 14 residues. V was shortened by 1 base and J by 1 base, with 8 bases between the two germline ends. The CDR3 reads CASSLRRANTEAFF. DNA of the CDR3: TGCGCCAGCAGCTTGCGACGGGCGAACACTGAAGCTTTCTTT.

J is TRBJ1-5 and V is TRBV19; D gene unclear. The germline gives CDR1 LNHDA, CDR2 SQIVND (reference sequence). The CDR3 has 15 amino acids. Trimming cost V 7 bases and J 1 base, with 14 bases left between them. The CDR3 DNA reads TGTGCCAGTACCGTCGGCCATTTAAGCAATCAGCCCCAGCATTTT. This translates into CASTVGHLSNQPQHF. The full variable domain, its missing parts supplied by reference TRBV19 and TRBJ1-5, is DGGITQSPKYLFRKEGQNVTLSCEQNLNHDAMYWYRQDPGQGLRLIYYSQIVNDFQKGDIAEGYSVSREKKESFPLTVTSAQKNPTAFYLCASTVGHLSNQPQHFGDGTRLSIL.

The genes are TRBV14 and TRBJ2-7; the match to TRBD1 covers 8 bases. CDR3 length: 15 residues. The germline V gene encodes CDR1 SGHDN and CDR2 FVKESK. After removal of 4 bases from V and 5 bases from J, the junction contained 10 bases not matched to a gene. The CDR3 reads CASSPHADRGHEQYF. Written as DNA, the CDR3 is TGTGCCAGCAGCCCCCACGCAGACAGGGGACACGAGCAGTACTTC. Together with reference TRBV14 and TRBJ2-7, the CDR3 gives the full variable domain: EAGVTQFPSHSVIEKGQTVTLRCDPISGHDNLYWYRRVMGKEIKFLLHFVKESKQDESGMPNNRFLAERTGGTYSTLKVQPAELEDSGVYFCASSPHADRGHEQYFGPGTRLTVT.

The V call is TRBV13, the J call TRBJ2-1; no reliable D call. Germline V gene lookup returns CDR1 PRHDT and CDR2 FYEKMQ (reference sequence). The CDR3 sequence is 13 residues long. Trimming removed 0 bases from V and 4 bases from J, with 4 bases in between. CDR3 region: CASSLGSYNEQFF. As DNA, the CDR3 is TGTGCCAGCAGCTTAGGCTCATACAATGAGCAGTTCTTC.

The rearrangement uses TRBV29-1 and TRBJ2-5; D is ambiguous. Trimming stripped 8 bases from V and 2 bases from J, with 12 bases between. The CDR3 spans 12 residues. Looked up from germline, CDR1 is SQVTM and CDR2 is ANQGSEA. CDR3 region: CSWVGIQETQYF. CDR3 nucleotide sequence: TGCAGCTGGGTTGGAATTCAAGAGACCCAGTACTTC.

The DNA of the CDR3 is TGTGCCAGCAGCTTCACAGATACGCAGTATTTT. Its translation is CASSFTDTQYF. This sequence joins TRBV7-9 and TRBJ2-3; no clear D gene. CDR1 and CDR2 (germline): SEHNR, FQNEAQ (reference sequence). V lost 3 bases and J 2 bases, leaving 0 bases between the germline ends. The CDR3 is 11 amino acids.

The chain employs TRBV29-1 and TRBJ2-7; D gene ambiguous. V was clipped by 4 bases and J by 4 bases, with 5 bases between them. CDR3 length: 10 amino acids. Germline CDR1 is SQVTM and CDR2 is ANQGSEA. Here the CDR3 reads CSVVVYEQYF. CDR3 DNA: TGCAGCGTTGTGGTGTACGAGCAGTACTTC.

The chain couples TRBV19 to TRBJ2-1, with TRBD1 matching 9 bases. This CDR3 is 14 amino acids long. Germline trimming cut 9 bases from V and 8 bases from J; bases unmatched to any gene: 11. CDR1 is LNHDA and CDR2 is SQIVND in the germline V gene (reference sequence). Here the CDR3 DNA reads TGTGCCAGCACCGGGACAGGGAGATTGGATGAGCAGTTCTTC. Its protein is CASTGTGRLDEQFF. Full variable domain (rest looked up from reference TRBV19 and TRBJ2-1): DGGITQSPKYLFRKEGQNVTLSCEQNLNHDAMYWYRQDPGQGLRLIYYSQIVNDFQKGDIAEGYSVSREKKESFPLTVTSAQKNPTAFYLCASTGTGRLDEQFFGPGTRLTVL.

The table lists this clone with a count of one. The chain joins TRBV15 to TRBJ1-1; 9 bases agree with TRBD1. With V trimmed by 0 bases and J by 1 base, 6 bases remained unmatched. This CDR3 has 17 residues. CDR1 and CDR2 (germline): LNHNV, YYDKDF (reference sequence). CDR3 protein: CATSRDITGGANTEAFF. In nucleotides, the CDR3 is TGTGCCACCAGCAGAGATATTACAGGGGGCGCGAACACTGAAGCTTTCTTT.

The gene calls are TRBV5-1 and TRBJ2-5; D uncertain. Germline CDR1 reads SGHRS; CDR2 reads YFSETQ. The CDR3 sequence is 14 residues long. Deletions cut 0 bases from V and 5 bases from J, with 11 bases between. Written as DNA, the CDR3 is TGCGCCAGCAGCTTGGGACCGCAACCGGAGACCCAGTACTTC. Translating it yields CASSLGPQPETQYF.

V usage is TRBV2 and J usage is TRBJ2-1; D unclear. Germline V gene sequence: CDR1 SNHLY, CDR2 FYNNEI. The CDR3 is 14 amino acids. Trimming pared 3 bases from V and 2 bases from J, leaving 8 bases between. The CDR3 sequence: CASSDNGPYNEQFF. CDR3 nucleotides: TGTGCCAGCAGTGATAACGGGCCCTACAATGAGCAGTTCTTC. Together with reference TRBV2 and TRBJ2-1, the CDR3 gives the full variable domain: EPEVTQTPSHQVTQMGQEVILRCVPISNHLYFYWYRQILGQKVEFLVSFYNNEISEKSEIFDDQFSVERPDGSNFTLKIRSTKLEDSAMYFCASSDNGPYNEQFFGPGTRLTVL.

The chain combines TRBV5-5 with TRBJ2-3, with no clear D. V shed 1 base and J shed 2 bases, with 17 bases lying between them. The CDR3 runs to 17 residues. Germline-derived CDR1 and CDR2 are SGHKS and YYEKEE (reference sequence). The CDR3 loop is CASSLTPGSTYTDTQYF. The CDR3, as DNA: TGTGCCAGCAGCTTGACGCCAGGATCGACATACACAGATACGCAGTATTTT.

The genes are TRBV6-1 and TRBJ2-1; D uncertain. The CDR3 consists of 13 residues. Germline V gene data show CDR1 as MNHNS and CDR2 as SASEGT. Trimming stripped 3 bases from V and 4 bases from J, with 7 bases between. In nucleotides, the CDR3 is TGTGCCAGCAGTGACTGGCTATACAATGAGCAGTTCTTC. Its protein product is CASSDWLYNEQFF.

The J gene is TRBJ2-7, the V gene TRBV28, with 10 nucleotides matching TRBD2. The CDR3 length is 14 residues. Looked up from germline, CDR1 is MDHEN and CDR2 is SYDVKM. Trimming at V came to 6 bases and at J to 3 bases, leaving 5 bases not matched to a gene. The CDR3 DNA reads as TGTGCCAGCAGCGAGCGGGAGGGCCTCTACGAGCAGTACTTC. Translated, it gives CASSEREGLYEQYF.

The gene calls are TRBV7-8 and TRBJ2-2; 11 nucleotides line up with TRBD2. This CDR3 region has 16 residues. The germline V gene has CDR1 SGHVS and CDR2 FQNEAQ. V trimming: 2 bases; J trimming: 4 bases; junction bases outside the gene matches: 3. DNA for the CDR3: TGTGCCAGCAGCTTACCGGGACTAGCGGTCACCGGGGAGCTGTTTTTT. Translation gives CASSLPGLAVTGELFF.

The chain is built from TRBV15 and TRBJ1-1; D uncertain. This CDR3 has 16 amino acids. Germline CDR1 and CDR2: LNHNV and YYDKDF (reference sequence). V was pared by 0 bases and J by 0 bases, with 11 bases between. The CDR3 sequence is CATSREALPMNTEAFF. The CDR3 DNA is TGTGCCACCAGCAGAGAGGCCCTTCCCATGAACACTGAAGCTTTCTTT.